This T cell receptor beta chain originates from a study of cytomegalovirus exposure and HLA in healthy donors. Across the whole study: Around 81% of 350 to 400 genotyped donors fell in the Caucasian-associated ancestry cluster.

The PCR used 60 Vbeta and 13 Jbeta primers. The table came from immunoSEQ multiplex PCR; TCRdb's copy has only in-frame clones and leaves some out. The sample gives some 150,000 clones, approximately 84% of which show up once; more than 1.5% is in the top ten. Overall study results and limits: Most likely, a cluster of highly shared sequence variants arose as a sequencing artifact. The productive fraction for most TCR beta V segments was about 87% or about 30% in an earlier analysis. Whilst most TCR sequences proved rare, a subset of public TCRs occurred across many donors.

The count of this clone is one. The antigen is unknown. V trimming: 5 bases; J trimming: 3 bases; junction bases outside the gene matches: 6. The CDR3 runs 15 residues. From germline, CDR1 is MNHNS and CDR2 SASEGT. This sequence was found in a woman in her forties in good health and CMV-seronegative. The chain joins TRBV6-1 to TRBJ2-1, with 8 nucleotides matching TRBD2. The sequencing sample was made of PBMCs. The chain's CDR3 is CASSLSGRGYNEQFF. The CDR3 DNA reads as TGTGCCAGCAGTTTAAGCGGGAGAGGCTACAATGAGCAGTTCTTC.